This T cell receptor beta chain was documented in a study of blood T cell repertoires in COVID-19. In the study's own analysis: Reference gene primer amplification in the assay estimated nucleated cell counts. The assay was immunoSEQ multiplex PCR, and TCRdb's table has in-frame clones only and misses some. The DNA gave D and trimming, while V, J and clone size come from that table. The sample consists of 150,000 to 200,000 clones, 75% to 85% of them appearing once. CDR3 length: 14 residues. V shed 3 bases and J shed 2 bases, with 10 bases lying between them. Germline V gene sequence: CDR1 LNHDA, CDR2 SQIVND (reference sequence).

Sample: peripheral blood. The rearrangement uses TRBV19 and TRBJ1-2, with D unresolved. The TCR sequence derives from a woman in her sixties or seventies with COVID-19, enrolled during active disease. The CDR3 DNA reads TGTGCCAGTAGTATTCAAGGAGGAAACTATGGCTACACCTTC. This sequence encodes CASSIQGGNYGYTF.